This TCR beta chain derives from a study of T cells in Graves' hyperthyroidism and ophthalmopathy (dated by TCRdb to between 2017 and 2020). At the level of the whole study: Peripheral blood was collected at initial diagnosis, before any treatment. The approximately 98 discovery patients were randomly divided into training and test sets at a 7:3 ratio. To identify distinguishing TCR V-J signatures, a discovery cohort of about a hundred patients was used, comprising fewer than 45 with Graves' ophthalmopathy and around 57 with stable Graves' hyperthyroidism. After sampling, hyperthyroidism patients received methimazole starting at 30 mg daily, and ophthalmopathy patients received high-dose intravenous methylprednisolone. The paper describes TCR Vbeta CDR3 sequencing of roughly 130 peripheral blood samples, made up of 43 ophthalmopathy patients, approximately 76 hyperthyroidism patients and about 17 progressor patients. Thyroid tissue and blood T-cell repertoires from roughly 6 Graves' hyperthyroidism patients were also compared in the study. Whether ophthalmopathy could be predicted prospectively was tested in an independent validation cohort made up of approximately 19 hyperthyroidism patients plus 17 patients who later progressed to ophthalmopathy. Overall study results and their limits: No statistical method was used to set the sample size in advance, and investigators knew the group allocation. In validation, the model predicted progression to ophthalmopathy a median of around 6.5 months before onset, with 65% to 71% sensitivity and 72.22% specificity. Most expanded thyroid clonotypes (frequency above 0.001) were also found in blood, which suggests that blood repertoires may mirror thyroid immune responses. Ophthalmopathy was separated from stable hyperthyroidism by a 13 V-J signature model, with approximately 85% sensitivity and approximately 81% specificity obtained in cross-validation and 80%/75% obtained in testing.

The TCR beta CDR3 regions were amplified from the RNA transcripts. For the first round of RT-PCR on the TCR CDR3, the HTBI primer set was used together with the Qiagen OneStep RT-PCR kit. Libraries were constructed in a second round of multiplex PCR, after which size selection and purification were performed. The libraries were sequenced on an Illumina HiSeq2000 using paired-end 100 bp reads. The study's own analysis went as follows. SOAPnuke was used to process the raw data, throwing out any read that contained adapters or uncalled bases, had a mean Phred below 15, or lacked an exact constant-primer or identifier match. High-quality paired reads were merged using COPE v1.2.5, and each unique nucleotide sequence was defined as a clonotype. MiTCR v1.1 was used to align the clonotypes against IMGT TRBV, TRBD and TRBJ reference segments. Analysis was restricted to V-J combinations with a frequency above 0.0001, which covered over 98% of repertoires. A TCS score was defined as the ratio of F50 (clonal expansion) to E x V (chaos), with BLOSUM62-based TCRdist applied between CDR3 peptides within each V-J. Welch's t-statistics and random forest reduced 514 V-J features to around 14, which were used in a naive Bayes classifier (R e1071). TCRdb trimmed the raw reads at Q25, called clones with MiXCR and kept productive beta chains. Rows with a matching CDR3 protein are joined into one entry that keeps the most common DNA and genes. These V and J calls rely on TCRdb rather than the paper's analysis. This sample lists 450,000 to 600,000 distinct CDR3 sequences; nearly 20% were detected once. The top ten constitute approximately 48% of the sample.

CDR1 and CDR2, looked up from the germline V gene, are SGHAT and FQNNGV. Counted from cysteine to phenylalanine, this CDR3 has 16 amino acids. Only the CDR3 region is kept as DNA, spanning 48 bases read in frame from base 1. Trimmed from V: 0 bases; trimmed from J: 2 bases; junction bases lacking a gene match: 5. In the ophthalmopathy patients, disease was moderately to severely active, with a Clinical Activity Score of 3 or more, a NOSPECS grade of 4 or more, and a duration of less than 3 months. Exclusion was applied to patients with uncontrolled infections, other autoimmune diseases, pregnancy or lactation. Diagnoses relied on clinical symptoms, serum thyroxine and TRAb, thyroid ultrasound and orbital computed tomography. PBMCs were separated from about 10 ml of fresh peripheral blood using Ficoll-Paque density gradient centrifugation. Trizol reagent was used to extract total RNA, and RNA quality was then checked on an Agilent 2100 Bioanalyzer.

This clonotype showed up many times. Which antigen it targets is not known. No much larger clone exists at a distance of one base, and base qualities are not known. Sequencing was done on a sample of blood. The TCR was taken from a man aged 35 to 55 with Graves' ophthalmopathy. The V and J genes are TRBV11-2 and TRBJ2-7, with TRBD1 matching 9 junction bases. CDR3 reads: CASSLESGQGTYEQYF. The nucleotide sequence reads TGTGCCAGCAGCTTAGAGTCCGGACAGGGGACCTACGAGCAGTACTTC. Extended through the reference TRBV11-2 and TRBJ2-7 proteins, this CDR3 yields the full variable domain: EAGVAQSPRYKIIEKRQSVAFWCNPISGHATLYWYQQILGQGPKLLIQFQNNGVVDDSQLPKDRFSAERLKGVDSTLKIQPAKLEDSAVYLCASSLESGQGTYEQYFGPGTRLTVT.